This record concerns one T cell receptor beta chain sequence. The sample is drawn from a study of shared T cell receptors in the human thymus. The CDR3 totals 19 residues. J lost 3 bases, V lost 4 bases, and 13 bases had no gene match. Germline CDR1 and CDR2: SGHRS and YFSETQ. Method: immunoSEQ multiplex PCR; TCRdb's copy keeps in-frame clones and lacks some. The sample consists of approximately 760,000 clones, approximately 83% of them appearing once. These data were also filed under a second study, of human thymus T cells. Turning to that study: Donation was from healthy Finnish infants who were having corrective surgery that addressed congenital heart defects. Thymus specimens were resections from corrective heart surgery. Blood and thymic repertoires both appeared biased in V and J gene usage. As related research reported, thymic repertoires overlapped highly among unrelated individuals.

Sequenced sample: thymocytes. The sequence came from a girl less than two years old with a congenital heart defect. The V call is TRBV5-1, the J call TRBJ2-2; 12 bases line up with TRBD1. The CDR3 sequence: CASSAPLRDRGRDTGELFF. CDR3 coding DNA: TGCGCCAGCAGCGCACCCCTCCGGGACAGGGGGCGCGACACCGGGGAGCTGTTTTTT.